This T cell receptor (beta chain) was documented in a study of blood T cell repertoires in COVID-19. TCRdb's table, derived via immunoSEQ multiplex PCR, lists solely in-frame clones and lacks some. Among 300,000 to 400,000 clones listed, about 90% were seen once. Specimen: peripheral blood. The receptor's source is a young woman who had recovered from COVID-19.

This CDR3 reads CASSLRDRDYGYTF. The DNA of the CDR3 is TGTGCCAGCAGTTTACGGGACAGGGACTATGGCTACACCTTC. The J gene is TRBJ1-2, the V gene TRBV6-5; TRBD1 matches at 9 bases. CDR3 size: 14 residues. Germline V CDR1 and CDR2: MNHEY, SVGAGI. Trimming took 4 bases from V and 3 from J; bases not matched to a gene: 3.